The clone carrying this T cell receptor beta chain was picked up a small number of times. The target antigen is unknown. Using RNA template, CDR3s of TCR alpha and beta were amplified with iRepertoire arm-PCR. Input was 100-400 ng of tissue mRNA or PBMC total RNA. TCRdb passed the multiplex PCR reads through MiXCR, listing each CDR3 protein once. The sample comprises 100,000 to 150,000 distinct CDR3 sequences, 20% to 25% of which are singletons, and about 16% rests with the top ten. The data stem from a study of glioma-infiltrating T cells. Findings and limits, study-wide: Above-expected tissue-blood divergence occurred in all gliomas, most in low-grade ones.

The length of the CDR3 is 16 residues. The V gene lost 7 bases and the J gene lost 4 bases, with 17 bases spanning the gap. The germline V gene encodes CDR1 LGHNT and CDR2 FRNRAP. This chain uses TRBV12-5 with TRBJ2-6; unclear D gene. The sample was glioma tissue, nonneoplastic brain tissue, or PBMCs (not recorded which). This TCR derives from a human donor with low-grade glioma or glioblastoma, undergoing nonglioma brain surgery, or in good health (not recorded which). The CDR3 DNA reads as TGTGCTAGTGTTCTGGGCCCCGCGTCGGGGGCCAACGTCCTGACTTTC. This gives the protein CASVLGPASGANVLTF.